The 15 T cell receptor beta chains below all came from one sample that was sequenced in a study of T cells in Graves' hyperthyroidism and ophthalmopathy. Amplification yielded TCR beta CDR3 regions, with RNA transcripts as the source. With the HTBI primer set, the TCR CDR3 went through a first round of RT-PCR. TCRdb passed the multiplex PCR reads through MiXCR, listing each CDR3 protein once. The sample consists of 300,000 to 500,000 distinct CDR3 sequences, 15% of them appearing once. Sequencing used blood. These receptors originate from a woman aged 30 to 39 with Graves' hyperthyroidism.

This clonotype was observed at least ten times. The V call is TRBV18, the J call TRBJ1-6; possibly TRBD1 for D (6 bases). CDR1 and CDR2 from the germline V gene are KGHSH and LQKENI. This CDR3 contains 13 residues. Trimming pared 0 bases from V and 14 bases from J, leaving 11 bases between. CDR3 region: CASSPPDRGTLHF. The CDR3 coding sequence is TGTGCCAGCTCACCACCGGACAGAGGTACCCTCCACTTT.

This clonotype was counted many times. The chain uses TRBV2 and TRBJ2-1, with D possibly TRBD2 on 6 matching bases. This CDR3 spans 12 amino acids. V dropped 2 bases and J dropped 15 bases, with 14 bases sitting between them. CDR1 SNHLY and CDR2 FYNNEI come from the germline V gene. CDR3 bases: TGTGCCAGCAGTGAACGGAGCCTCGGGGGGTTCTTC. Amino acids: CASSERSLGGFF.

Regarding this clonotype: Given a much more abundant clone one base away, this may be a read error. The chain combines TRBV3-1 with TRBJ1-1; no firm D call. With 3 bases removed from V and 3 bases from J, the gap between germline ends came to 8 bases. The CDR3 totals 13 residues. Germline-derived CDR1 and CDR2 are LGHDT and YNNKEL (reference sequence). The chain's CDR3 is CASSHAGDTEAFF. The DNA of the CDR3 is TGTGCCAGCAGCCATGCCGGGGACACTGAAGCTTTCTTT.

This clonotype was counted at least ten times. The chain couples TRBV14 to TRBJ2-7; TRBD2 aligns across 7 bases. The CDR3 is 18 amino acids. The germline CDR1 and CDR2 sequences are SGHDN and FVKESK. V lost 1 base and J lost 6; bases outside the gene matches: 18. The DNA for the CDR3 is TGTGCCAGCAGCCAAGCGGAAGCTAGCGGCAACATCTGGGGCGAGCAGTACTTC. Amino acids: CASSQAEASGNIWGEQYF.

V usage is TRBV2 and J usage is TRBJ1-6; D is possibly TRBD1 (5 bases). This CDR3 is built from 17 residues. Germline CDR1 is SNHLY and CDR2 is FYNNEI. V gave up 7 bases and J gave up 10 bases, with 26 bases separating them. The DNA of the CDR3 is TGTGCCAGCATGACAGCCGGGGCAGGGTTTATACGGTCACCCCTCCACTTT. Its translation: CASMTAGAGFIRSPLHF.

This clonotype came up a few times. The genes are TRBV27 and TRBJ2-7; 7 nucleotides align to TRBD1. The CDR3 is 15 amino acids. With 2 bases clipped from V and 2 bases from J, the junction kept 6 bases outside the gene matches. Germline V gives CDR1 MNHEY, CDR2 SMNVEV (reference sequence). CDR3 in DNA: TGTGCCAGCAGTTTAACCCTACAGGGGCCCTACGAGCAGTACTTC. Its translation: CASSLTLQGPYEQYF.

This clonotype showed up many times. The chain recombines TRBV3-1 with TRBJ2-1, with a weak D call TRBD2 (5 bases). Trimming took 4 bases from V and 3 from J, leaving 13 bases between them. The germline V gene has CDR1 LGHDT and CDR2 YNNKEL (reference sequence). This CDR3 region has 15 residues. As DNA, the CDR3 is TGTGCCAGCAGCCTCCGGACTGCCAACTACAATGAGCAGTTCTTC. This sequence encodes CASSLRTANYNEQFF.

This clonotype has ten or more counts. This chain uses TRBV24-1 with TRBJ1-1; D gene unclear. The germline V and J ends were trimmed by 3 bases and 10 bases, with 11 bases remaining between them. The CDR3 is made up of 12 amino acids. From germline, CDR1 is KGHDR and CDR2 SFDVKD. The CDR3 coding sequence is TGTGCCACCAGTGATGAGGTGATGGGAGCTTTCTTT. Residues: CATSDEVMGAFF.

This clonotype was observed many times. This chain links TRBV7-2 with TRBJ2-1, with a possible D match to TRBD2 (6 bases). V shed 8 bases and J shed 8 bases, with 22 bases lying between them. Germline CDR1 and CDR2: SGHTA and FQGNSA. The CDR3 sequence is 15 residues long. The CDR3 DNA reads TGTGCCAGCCCCCCCCCGCGGGGATCGTCCGATGAGCAGTTCTTC. Translated: CASPPPRGSSDEQFF.

V usage is TRBV6-2 or TRBV6-3 and J usage is TRBJ1-1; 9 nucleotides agree with TRBD1. The CDR3 contains 16 residues. Germline trimming cut 2 bases from V and 2 bases from J; bases unmatched to any gene: 6. Germline V gives CDR1 MNHEY, CDR2 SVGEGT. The CDR3 DNA reads TGTGCCAGCAGTTACCCCGGGACAGGGAGAAACACTGAAGCTTTCTTT. Protein product: CASSYPGTGRNTEAFF.

V is TRBV5-4 and J is TRBJ2-7, with 13 bases fitting TRBD2. CDR1 and CDR2 from the germline V gene are SGHNT and YYREEE (reference sequence). There are 15 residues in the CDR3. The V segment lost 4 bases and the J segment 9 bases; nucleotides outside the gene matches: 10. The CDR3 sequence: CASSTWTSGRGGQYF. The CDR3, as DNA: TGTGCCAGCAGCACGTGGACTAGCGGGAGAGGGGGGCAGTACTTC.

This clonotype showed up many times. CDR3 sequence: CSERLVSYEQYF. Here the CDR3 DNA reads TGCAGTGAGCGGCTGGTCTCCTACGAGCAGTACTTC. The chain has TRBV20-1 and TRBJ2-7; possibly TRBD2 for D (5 bases). This CDR3 region has 12 residues. CDR1 and CDR2 from the germline V gene are DFQATT and SNEGSKA (reference sequence). The V end was cut by 7 bases, the J end by 0 bases, with 10 bases between.

The gene calls are TRBV19 and TRBJ2-1, with TRBD2 matching 14 bases. V was clipped by 3 bases and J by 2 bases; unmatched bases: 3. CDR1 and CDR2 (germline): LNHDA, SQIVND (reference sequence). CDR3 length: 17 residues. The CDR3 loop reads CASSILTSGRAYNEQFF. Here the CDR3 DNA reads TGTGCCAGTAGTATTTTGACTAGCGGGAGGGCCTACAATGAGCAGTTCTTC.

The CDR3 bases are TGTGCCAGCAGCTCTGGGACCGACCGTGAAGCTTTCTTT. Amino acids: CASSSGTDREAFF. The rearrangement joins TRBV7-2 to TRBJ1-1; possibly TRBD1 for D (5 bases). The CDR3 is made up of 13 amino acids. V lost 4 bases and J lost 7, with 13 bases in between. Germline CDR1 and CDR2: SGHTA and FQGNSA.

Many counts were recorded for this clonotype. The J gene is TRBJ2-7, the V gene TRBV30; possibly TRBD1 or TRBD2 for D (5 bases each). Between the trimmed V and J ends, which lost 2 bases and 4 bases, there was a span of 12 bases. The length of the CDR3 is 13 residues. Germline CDR1 is GTSNPN and CDR2 is SVGIG (reference sequence). CDR3 region: CAWSRDQYYEQYF. The CDR3 bases are TGTGCCTGGAGTCGGGACCAATATTACGAGCAGTACTTC.